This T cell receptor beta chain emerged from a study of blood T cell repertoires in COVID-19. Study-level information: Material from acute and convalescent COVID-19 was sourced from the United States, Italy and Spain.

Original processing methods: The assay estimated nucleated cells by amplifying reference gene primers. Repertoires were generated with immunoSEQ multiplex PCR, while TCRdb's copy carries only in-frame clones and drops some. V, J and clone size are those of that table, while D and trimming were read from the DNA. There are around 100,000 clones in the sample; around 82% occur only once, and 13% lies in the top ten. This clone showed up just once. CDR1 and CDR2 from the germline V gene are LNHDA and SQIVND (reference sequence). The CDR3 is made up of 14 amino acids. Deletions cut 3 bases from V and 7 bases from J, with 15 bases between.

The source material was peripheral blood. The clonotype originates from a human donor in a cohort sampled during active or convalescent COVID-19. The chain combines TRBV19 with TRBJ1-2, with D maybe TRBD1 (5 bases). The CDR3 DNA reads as TGTGCCAGTAGTATCACAGGAAATCCTTCTGGCTACACCTTC. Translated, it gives CASSITGNPSGYTF.